The 8 T cell receptor beta chains in this list originate from one sample, sequenced in a study of T cells in Graves' hyperthyroidism and ophthalmopathy. Using RNA transcripts as the source, TCR beta CDR3 regions were amplified. The primer set for the first-round RT-PCR of the TCR CDR3 was HTBI. One entry per CDR3 protein, called by TCRdb with MiXCR from the multiplex PCR reads. The table shows more than 550,000 distinct CDR3 sequences, with around 19% occurring only once. The sample was blood. The receptor set was obtained from a woman in her forties or fifties with Graves' hyperthyroidism that later progressed to Graves' ophthalmopathy.

V is TRBV3-1 and J is TRBJ1-6, with D perhaps matching TRBD1 (5 bases). CDR1 is LGHDT, CDR2 YNNKEL, per germline (reference sequence). This CDR3 is 15 amino acids long. Trimming cost V 1 base and J 9 bases, with 13 bases left between them. CDR3 loop: CASSQGGGPGSPLHF. The CDR3 DNA reads TGTGCCAGCAGCCAAGGCGGGGGTCCAGGTTCACCCCTCCACTTT.

This clonotype was observed a handful of times. The V and J genes are TRBV4-1 and TRBJ2-5; no definite D call. Per germline, CDR1 MGHRA and CDR2 YSYEKL. Trimming cost V 0 bases and J 5 bases, with 16 bases left between them. The CDR3 length is 16 residues. DNA of the CDR3: TGCGCCAGCAGCCAAGATCTCGACGTCGCCCGGGAGACCCAGTACTTC. Protein sequence: CASSQDLDVARETQYF.

This clonotype appeared a few times. The rearrangement links TRBV5-1 to TRBJ1-6; 10 positions match TRBD1. With V trimmed by 6 bases and J by 9 bases, 6 bases remained unmatched. CDR1 SGHRS and CDR2 YFSETQ come from the germline V gene. The CDR3 is 14 amino acids. In DNA, the CDR3 is TGCGCCAGCACCGGGACAGGGGAGCGTTCACCCCTCCACTTT. Translation: CASTGTGERSPLHF.

V is TRBV5-1 and J is TRBJ1-1; 10 nucleotides match TRBD1. The trim removed 3 bases at V and 3 bases at J, leaving 11 bases unmatched. Germline lookup yields CDR1 SGHRS and CDR2 YFSETQ. The CDR3 length is 17 residues. CDR3 nucleotides: TGCGCCAGCAGCTCAGGAATTGGGACAGGGGAGGACACTGAAGCTTTCTTT. Translated, it gives CASSSGIGTGEDTEAFF.

This clonotype was recorded a few times. The rearrangement joins TRBV15 to TRBJ1-1, with D maybe TRBD1 (6 bases). CDR1 LNHNV and CDR2 YYDKDF come from the germline V gene (reference sequence). V gave up 6 bases and J gave up 1 base, with 15 bases separating them. The CDR3 is made up of 15 amino acids. CDR3 region: CATRWGAVGNTEAFF. Here the CDR3 DNA reads TGTGCCACCAGGTGGGGGGCGGTTGGGAACACTGAAGCTTTCTTT.

The chain has TRBV12-3 or TRBV12-4 and TRBJ2-1; D is tentatively TRBD1 or TRBD2 (5 bases each). V lost 0 bases and J lost 2, with 11 bases in between. This CDR3 is 16 amino acids long. The DNA of the CDR3 is TGTGCCAGCAGTTTAGCCGGCAGGGAGCCCTACAATGAGCAGTTCTTC. Amino acids: CASSLAGREPYNEQFF.

This clonotype appeared many times. The CDR3 spells CSASPSGGYTDTQYF. The DNA of the CDR3 is TGCAGTGCTAGTCCTAGCGGGGGCTACACAGATACGCAGTATTTT. The J gene is TRBJ2-3, the V gene TRBV20-1; 10 bases match TRBD2. V trimming: 3 bases; J trimming: 2 bases; junction bases outside the gene matches: 5. This CDR3 has 15 residues. CDR1 is DFQATT, CDR2 SNEGSKA, per germline (reference sequence).

This clonotype was detected only a few times. The chain's CDR3 is CASGTTSYEQYF. CDR3 bases: TGTGCCAGCGGGACGACTTCCTACGAGCAGTACTTC. The rearrangement uses TRBV6-1 and TRBJ2-7, with D tentatively TRBD1 or TRBD2 (5 bases each). The CDR3 contains 12 residues. CDR1 is MNHNS and CDR2 is SASEGT in the germline V gene. V lost 8 bases to trimming and J lost 1 base, with 9 bases between them.